Below are 5 T cell receptor beta chains sequenced from a single sample in a study of radiotherapy plus CTLA-4 blockade in lung cancer. TCRdb's copy holds only in-frame clones and misses some; the assay was immunoSEQ multiplex PCR. The sample consists of around 77,000 clones, nearly 75% of them appearing once. Sequencing used peripheral blood, obtained from a patient treated with radiotherapy plus ipilimumab. The receptor source for this set is a human donor with non-small cell lung cancer whose response to radiotherapy plus ipilimumab could not be evaluated.

The table lists this clone with a few counts. The V call is TRBV7-8, the J call TRBJ1-5; no clear D. The CDR3 contains 15 residues. The V and J ends lost 5 bases and 0 bases respectively, with 11 bases between them. Germline V gene sequence: CDR1 SGHVS, CDR2 FQNEAQ. For the CDR3, the DNA is TGTGCCAGCAGCCAAGACGGAGATAGCAATCAGCCCCAGCATTTT. It codes for CASSQDGDSNQPQHF.

The chain combines TRBV5-1 with TRBJ1-1, with 7 bases aligning to TRBD1. Trimming cost V 3 bases and J 10 bases; bases outside gene matches: 9. The CDR3 runs to 13 residues. Looked up from germline, CDR1 is SGHRS and CDR2 is YFSETQ. In nucleotides, the CDR3 is TGCGCCAGCAGCTCAGAACAGGGGTTGGGAGCTTTCTTT. It codes for CASSSEQGLGAFF.

The CDR3 DNA reads TGTGCCAGCAGTTTCCTCTGGGCTAGCGGGGGGGAGACCCAGTACTTC. Translation gives CASSFLWASGGETQYF. J is TRBJ2-5 and V is TRBV28; 11 nucleotides agree with TRBD2. CDR3 length: 16 residues. CDR1 is MDHEN and CDR2 is SYDVKM in the germline V gene. V shed 3 bases, J shed 5 bases, and the junction held 8 bases outside the gene matches.

This rearrangement joins TRBV7-9 to TRBJ1-2; D gene unclear. The germline V gene has CDR1 SEHNR and CDR2 FQNEAQ (reference sequence). The V gene lost 5 bases and the J gene lost 8 bases, with 12 bases spanning the gap. CDR3 size: 12 residues. Here the CDR3 reads CASSIERYGYTF. The CDR3 region has the DNA TGTGCCAGCAGCATCGAGAGATACGGCTACACCTTC. The full variable domain, completed using reference TRBV7-9 and TRBJ1-2, is DTGVSQNPRHKITKRGQNVTFRCDPISEHNRLYWYRQTLGQGPEFLTYFQNEAQLEKSRLLSDRFSAERPKGSFSTLEIQRTEQGDSAMYLCASSIERYGYTFGSGTRLTVV.

The chain uses TRBV11-3 and TRBJ2-7, with D maybe TRBD2 (6 bases). V was cut by 1 base and J by 1 base, with 8 bases left in between. The germline CDR1 and CDR2 sequences are SGHNT and YENEEA. The CDR3 consists of 14 residues. CDR3 DNA sequence: TGTGCCAGCAGCTTAGGTGGGACTTCCTACGAGCAGTACTTC. This translates into CASSLGGTSYEQYF.